This entry features one T cell receptor beta chain sequence. The clone's antigen remains unknown. It has no much larger one-base neighbor in the sample; base qualities were not kept. The time point label here, explained by the study, means: before neoadjuvant nivolumab. None of the patients had received prior systemic or radiation treatment, and all were newly diagnosed with stage II-IVA oral cavity squamous cell carcinoma. The cohort consisted of patients with HPV-negative, locally advanced oral cavity squamous cell carcinoma. Peripheral blood mononuclear cells were analyzed directly and were not maintained or expanded in culture. Samples came from a longitudinal correlative study of a single-arm phase II trial of neoadjuvant nivolumab in oral cavity squamous cell carcinoma. Subject-matched pre- and post-treatment PBMCs and tumors from three responders and three non-responders were subjected to genomic DNA-based TCRbeta sequencing. Peripheral blood mononuclear cells were collected once before nivolumab treatment and again after treatment, at the time of surgery. The Maxwell RSC DNA from Cells kit was used to extract genomic DNA from PBMCs.

This entry comes from a study of neoadjuvant anti-PD-1 for oral cavity cancer (dated by TCRdb to 2020 to 2022). Study-level background: Patients mostly received three to four biweekly doses of nivolumab at 3 mg/kg before curative-intent surgical resection. For patients who did not progress, a fourth nivolumab dose was given around day 43, followed by definitive surgical resection on days 50-56. Under RECIST 1.1, patients with complete response, partial response or stable disease were classed as responders, and patients with progression were classed as non-responders. The parent correlative cohort included 11 to 13 patients, with a roughly 35% response rate. General conclusions and limits of the study: Higher pretreatment blood Treg/Th17 ratios correlated with both higher pretreatment blood TCRbeta clonality and lower post-treatment tumor TCRbeta clonality. After neoadjuvant nivolumab, significantly higher T cell clonality (Gini index) was found within PBMCs in non-responders than in responders. Only three patients per response group were included in the TCR analyses, and larger cohorts for validation were called for by the authors.

Trimming takes 4 bases off V and 0 bases off J; junction bases not matched to a gene: 6. CDR1 SEHNR and CDR2 FQNEAQ were looked up in the germline V gene (reference sequence). The CDR3 numbers 16 residues from cysteine through phenylalanine. Just the 48-base CDR3 DNA is kept, in frame starting at base 1. For deep sequencing of PBMC libraries, mostly about 480 ng of input genomic DNA was used, and six replicates were run per sample. The immunoSEQ hsTCRbeta kit was used to prepare TCRbeta libraries, following the manufacturer's instructions. The finished libraries were brought together in one pool at roughly 2.7 nM, which was then read using an Illumina NovaSeq 6000 S4 flow cell. As for the authors' bioinformatics: The immunoSEQ Analyzer handled quality control and preprocessing of the raw data. The analysis was limited to productive rearrangements, and each clonotype was defined by a unique CDR3 amino acid sequence. Using the R package tcR, the researchers computed the Gini-Simpson index as their estimate of repertoire clonality. Gini indices were compared with Student's t test, and associations with tumor size change were assessed by Pearson correlation. TCRdb provides this immuneACCESS table in a form limited to in-frame rearrangements. Some clones are lacking; in checked studies, under half of them reflect an unresolved V gene, and why the rest are absent is not known. The D gene and trimming were derived from the DNA, and the V and J assignments and clone size from that table. The sample includes around 12,000 clones, with 50% to 75% observed a single time. The ten largest clones capture approximately 2.4% of the sample.

This chain is built from TRBV7-9 and TRBJ2-1, with 7 bases aligning to TRBD2. The sequence derives from a person aged 35-79 years with oral cavity squamous cell carcinoma. The sequencing here drew on PBMCs, taken before nivolumab (anti-PD-1) treatment. The nucleotides are TGTGCCAGCAGCTCGCCAACTAGCGTCTCCTACAATGAGCAGTTCTTC. The encoded protein is CASSSPTSVSYNEQFF.